Following are 2 T cell receptor beta chains from one sample sequenced in a study of CD8 T cells in ankylosing spondylitis. TCRdb reanalysed the 5' RACE reads using MiXCR and keeps one entry per CDR3 protein. The table shows 390,000 or so distinct CDR3 sequences, with 20% to 25% occurring only once. Findings and limits, study-wide: A TCR beta motif made of fewer than ten highly homologous variants seemed typical of ankylosing spondylitis blood.

No cognate antigen is known for these TCRs. The source material was blood, either unsorted or a sorted T cell fraction (not recorded which). These receptors originate from a male donor with ankylosing spondylitis.

The chain recombines TRBV7-2 with TRBJ2-3; TRBD1 aligns across 10 bases. The V gene's germline CDR1 is SGHTA and CDR2 FQGNSA. The CDR3 spans 16 residues. With 5 bases clipped from V and 2 bases from J, the junction kept 7 bases outside the gene matches. DNA for the CDR3: TGTGCCAGCAGCCCCCGGACAGGGGGAATCACAGATACGCAGTATTTT. Protein product: CASSPRTGGITDTQYF.

This clonotype was counted ten times or more. This chain connects TRBV29-1 to TRBJ2-3; possibly TRBD1 or TRBD2 for D (5 bases each). This CDR3 region has 14 residues. Trimming cost V 8 bases and J 2 bases, with 17 bases left between them. In germline, CDR1 is SQVTM, CDR2 ANQGSEA. The chain's CDR3 is CSSNLGLATDTQYF. DNA of the CDR3: TGCAGCTCGAACTTGGGGCTAGCCACAGATACGCAGTATTTT.